The next 24 T cell receptor beta chains were all read from a single sample in a study of quantifying T cell responses using KT2 cells. About the study: TCR alpha and beta constant-region primers primed reverse transcription of RNA.

The cDNA 3' end received a ligated oligonucleotide with a UMI. An equimolar mix of RC1.1 and RC1.2 primed the beta chain across TRBC1 and TRBC2. In TCRdb, the UMI-ligation and nested PCR reads were re-called with MiXCR into one record per CDR3 protein. This table has 60,000 or so distinct CDR3 sequences, 12% appearing once. The sequenced sample consisted of PBMCs spiked with cells of the T cell clone KT2. The receptors come from a human donor.

This clonotype has at least ten counts. This chain connects TRBV9 to TRBJ1-1, with D perhaps TRBD1 (6 bases). Trimming took off 6 bases at V and 2 bases at J, with 20 bases between the two ends. Germline V gene lookup returns CDR1 SGDLS and CDR2 YYNGEE. This CDR3 is 16 amino acids long. CDR3 amino acids: CASNKGHRDSNTEAFF. The CDR3 region has the DNA TGTGCCAGCAACAAAGGCCACAGGGACTCTAACACTGAAGCTTTCTTT.

This clonotype showed up just a few times. V usage is TRBV2 and J usage is TRBJ2-1; the match to TRBD2 covers 9 bases. The CDR3 covers 18 residues. CDR1 and CDR2 (germline): SNHLY, FYNNEI. V was pared by 2 bases and J by 5 bases, with 13 bases of the junction left unmatched. The CDR3 sequence is CASSEWRFVAGGNNEQFF. CDR3 bases: TGTGCCAGCAGTGAATGGCGTTTTGTTGCGGGGGGGAACAATGAGCAGTTCTTC. Using reference TRBV2 and TRBJ2-1 for the parts outside the CDR3, the full variable domain is EPEVTQTPSHQVTQMGQEVILRCVPISNHLYFYWYRQILGQKVEFLVSFYNNEISEKSEIFDDQFSVERPDGSNFTLKIRSTKLEDSAMYFCASSEWRFVAGGNNEQFFGPGTRLTVL.

There are many counts of this clonotype. The J gene is TRBJ2-7, the V gene TRBV7-6, with D perhaps TRBD1 (5 bases). This CDR3 is built from 14 residues. The V gene lost 0 bases and the J gene lost 5 bases, with 11 bases spanning the gap. CDR1 is SGHVS and CDR2 is FNYEAQ in the germline V gene. The CDR3 spells CASSLAGAPHEQYF. The DNA for the CDR3 is TGTGCCAGCAGCTTAGCAGGGGCACCCCACGAGCAGTACTTC.

This clonotype was seen ten or more times. J is TRBJ2-3 and V is TRBV6-4; 13 nucleotides agree with TRBD2. This CDR3 contains 16 residues. Germline assignment: CDR1 MRHNA and CDR2 SNTAGT. After removal of 6 bases from V and 4 bases from J, the junction contained 7 bases not matched to a gene. The CDR3 region is CASSPTSGGPPDTQYF. CDR3 sequence (DNA): TGTGCCAGCAGCCCGACTAGCGGGGGGCCCCCAGATACGCAGTATTTT.

This clonotype was picked up a small number of times. V and J are TRBV6-5 and TRBJ2-7, with D possibly TRBD1 on 7 matching bases. With 4 bases removed from V and 4 bases from J, the gap between germline ends came to 14 bases. The CDR3 spans 14 residues. Germline CDR1 MNHEY, CDR2 SVGAGI. The DNA of the CDR3 is TGTGCCAGCAGTTCAAGGAGGGGGCAATACGAGCAGTACTTC. The encoded protein is CASSSRRGQYEQYF.

This clonotype occurred many times. The chain joins TRBV19 to TRBJ2-2, with 7 positions matching TRBD1. Germline values: CDR1 LNHDA, CDR2 SQIVND (reference sequence). V gave up 5 bases and J gave up 0 bases; unmatched junction bases: 3. The CDR3 has 15 amino acids. The CDR3 nucleotides are TGTGCCAGTAGTGCCGGGACAGCGAACACCGGGGAGCTGTTTTTT. It encodes CASSAGTANTGELFF.

This clonotype was counted a few times. The rearrangement links TRBV12-3 or TRBV12-4 to TRBJ1-1; TRBD1 is a possible D gene (6 bases). CDR3 length equals 19 residues. Trimming left V 3 bases short and J 0 bases short, with 23 bases between. The CDR3 protein is CASSFSEGTGTSLNTEAFF. The CDR3 nucleotides read TGTGCCAGCAGTTTCTCTGAGGGAACCGGGACAAGTTTGAACACTGAAGCTTTCTTT.

This clonotype was observed a few times. The chain has TRBV2 and TRBJ1-5; D is perhaps TRBD1 (5 bases). From germline, CDR1 is SNHLY and CDR2 FYNNEI. The CDR3 runs to 14 residues. Trimming removed 1 base from V and 6 bases from J, with 10 bases in between. The CDR3 region is CASSEVRDGQPQHF. As DNA, the CDR3 is TGTGCCAGCAGTGAAGTAAGGGACGGTCAGCCCCAGCATTTT.

This clonotype occurred many times. J is TRBJ2-7 and V is TRBV10-1, with D unclear. Germline V lookup: CDR1 WNHNN, CDR2 SYGVQD (reference sequence). The V end lost 2 bases, the J end lost 0 bases, and 11 bases lay between the germline ends. This CDR3 has 15 residues. The CDR3 region has the DNA TGCGCCAGCAGTGAGAGGACCGCGAGCTCCTACGAGCAGTACTTC. Protein product: CASSERTASSYEQYF.

The V gene is TRBV7-3, the J gene TRBJ1-1; 7 nucleotides align to TRBD1. Trimming removed 1 base from V and 1 base from J; junction bases left unmatched: 12. Germline V gene lookup returns CDR1 SGHTA and CDR2 FQGTGA. The CDR3 covers 18 residues. CDR3 region: CASSLRSDRASKNTEAFF. CDR3 coding DNA: TGTGCCAGCAGCTTAAGGTCCGACAGGGCCTCTAAGAACACTGAAGCTTTCTTT.

The genes are TRBV5-1 and TRBJ2-2, with 9 nucleotides matching TRBD2. CDR1 and CDR2 (germline): SGHRS, YFSETQ. The CDR3 contains 18 residues. J was trimmed by 5 bases and V by 1 base; bases with no gene match: 12. The CDR3 nucleotides are TGCGCCAGCAGCTTGAGACCCTCGAGACTAGCGGAAACCGGGGAGCTGTTTTTT. This translates into CASSLRPSRLAETGELFF.

This clonotype was counted between two and nine times. This chain links TRBV7-2 with TRBJ2-5; the D is unclear. Germline CDR1 is SGHTA and CDR2 is FQGNSA. The CDR3 consists of 13 residues. Deletions cut 4 bases from V and 1 base from J, with 7 bases between. The CDR3 region is CASSSGRQETQYF. The DNA of the CDR3 is TGTGCCAGCAGCTCCGGGCGCCAAGAGACCCAGTACTTC.

This clonotype was counted a few times. The J gene is TRBJ1-5, the V gene TRBV12-5; 10 nucleotides match TRBD1. The CDR3 spans 18 residues. V shed 5 bases, J shed 2 bases, and the junction held 12 bases outside the gene matches. The germline CDR1 and CDR2 sequences are LGHNT and FRNRAP. The CDR3 loop is CASGPWTGGTEGNQPQHF. The CDR3 DNA follows: TGTGCTAGTGGTCCGTGGACAGGGGGAACTGAGGGCAATCAGCCCCAGCATTTT.

This clonotype was counted a few times. This chain links TRBV6-2 or TRBV6-3 with TRBJ2-1; TRBD2 matches 11 bases. V was pared by 2 bases and J by 7 bases, with 13 bases of the junction left unmatched. The CDR3 contains 18 residues. Per germline, CDR1 MNHEY and CDR2 SVGEGT. CDR3 loop: CASSYPPFSGRARNEQFF. As DNA, the CDR3 is TGTGCCAGCAGTTACCCCCCATTTAGCGGGAGGGCCAGGAATGAGCAGTTCTTC.

This clonotype was counted ten times or more. The chain carries TRBV25-1 and TRBJ1-6, with no clear D. V lost 5 bases and J lost 7, with 9 bases in between. The CDR3 covers 13 residues. Germline loops: CDR1 MGHDK, CDR2 SYGVNS. The CDR3 DNA is TGTGCCAGCAGTCTTGAGGCGAATTCACCCCTCCACTTT. It codes for CASSLEANSPLHF. The full variable domain, with the rest looked up from reference TRBV25-1 and TRBJ1-6, is EADIYQTPRYLVIGTGKKITLECSQTMGHDKMYWYQQDPGMELHLIHYSYGVNSTEKGDLSSESTVSRIRTEHFPLTLESARPSHTSQYLCASSLEANSPLHFGNGTRLTVT.

In this sample, this clonotype turned up many times. The genes are TRBV29-1 and TRBJ2-2; D remains ambiguous. This CDR3 has 11 residues. Trimming pared 4 bases from V and 6 bases from J, leaving 6 bases between. The germline V gene encodes CDR1 SQVTM and CDR2 ANQGSEA. This CDR3 reads CSVVRSGELFF. The DNA for the CDR3 is TGCAGCGTTGTCCGTTCCGGGGAGCTGTTTTTT.

Only a few counts were recorded for this clonotype. This chain links TRBV7-2 with TRBJ2-4, with D possibly being TRBD2 (5 bases). Trimming removed 0 bases at V and 1 base at J, with 10 bases between. This CDR3 is 16 amino acids long. Germline values: CDR1 SGHTA, CDR2 FQGNSA. The CDR3 nucleotides read TGTGCCAGCAGCTTAGCGCAGACTATGGCCAAAAACATTCAGTACTTC. Its protein is CASSLAQTMAKNIQYF.

The DNA of the CDR3 is TGTGCCAGCAGCCCTCGAACTACAGGGGAAGCTTTCTTT. Translated: CASSPRTTGEAFF. This chain links TRBV13 with TRBJ1-1, with D perhaps TRBD1 (6 bases). This CDR3 has 13 amino acids. Germline CDR1 is PRHDT and CDR2 is FYEKMQ (reference sequence). V was cut by 5 bases and J by 8 bases, with 15 bases left in between.

V gene TRBV12-3 or TRBV12-4 combines with J gene TRBJ2-7, with 7 nucleotides matching TRBD2. This CDR3 has 15 residues. With V trimmed by 3 bases and J by 7 bases, 12 bases remained unmatched. CDR3 sequence reads: CASSLGGGGGGEQYF. CDR3 nucleotides: TGTGCCAGCAGTTTGGGTGGAGGTGGGGGGGGTGAGCAGTACTTC.

This clonotype was recorded at least ten times. V usage is TRBV5-4 and J usage is TRBJ2-3; D may be TRBD2 (5 bases). The CDR3 length is 14 residues. The germline V and J ends were trimmed by 4 bases and 2 bases, with 11 bases remaining between them. CDR1 and CDR2 from the germline V gene are SGHNT and YYREEE (reference sequence). The CDR3 DNA sequence: TGTGCCAGCAGCCCCGGACTCCACACAGATACGCAGTATTTT. It translates to CASSPGLHTDTQYF.

This clonotype was detected a few times. The rearrangement uses TRBV30 and TRBJ1-1; TRBD1 matches 8 bases. The CDR3 contains 13 residues. V gave up 0 bases and J gave up 6 bases; unmatched junction bases: 3. Germline V gene lookup returns CDR1 GTSNPN and CDR2 SVGIG (reference sequence). CDR3 nucleotides: TGTGCCTGGAGTGTACAACAGGGGGCTGAAGCTTTCTTT. Translating gives CAWSVQQGAEAFF. Variable domain in full (rest from reference TRBV30 and TRBJ1-1): SQTIHQWPATLVQPVGSPLSLECTVEGTSNPNLYWYRQAAGRGLQLLFYSVGIGQISSEVPQNLSASRPQDRQFILSSKKLLLSDSGFYLCAWSVQQGAEAFFGQGTRLTVV.

This chain uses TRBV20-1 with TRBJ2-1; D unclear. V gave up 0 bases and J gave up 7 bases, with 10 bases separating them. Looked up from germline, CDR1 is DFQATT and CDR2 is SNEGSKA (reference sequence). This CDR3 region has 13 residues. The CDR3 coding sequence is TGCAGTGCTAGAGAGTTGGGTTGGAATGAGCAGTTCTTC. This encodes CSARELGWNEQFF.

The table lists this clonotype with a few counts. The chain joins TRBV27 to TRBJ1-1; maybe TRBD1 (5 bases). The germline V gene has CDR1 MNHEY and CDR2 SMNVEV (reference sequence). Trimming removed 1 base from V and 3 bases from J, with 9 bases in between. The CDR3 consists of 14 residues. This CDR3 is CASSLWRRDTEAFF. DNA of the CDR3: TGTGCCAGCAGTTTATGGCGCAGGGACACTGAAGCTTTCTTT.

This clonotype was counted between two and nine times. This chain connects TRBV2 to TRBJ2-7; 10 bases line up with TRBD1. Germline loops: CDR1 SNHLY, CDR2 FYNNEI. This CDR3 comprises 15 residues. J was trimmed by 3 bases and V by 4 bases; bases with no gene match: 6. For the CDR3, the DNA is TGTGCCAGCAGTGGACAGGGGGCGAGAGGCTACGAGCAGTACTTC. It specifies CASSGQGARGYEQYF.